The source of this TCR beta chain is a study of blood T cell repertoires in COVID-19. Study-wide background: T cells, B-cell-depleted T cells, or PBMCs supplied cDNA or gDNA.

The ends were cut back, 6 bases at V and 5 bases at J, with 18 bases in the middle. The CDR3 covers 15 residues. Germline CDR1 is MDHEN and CDR2 is SYDVKM. The assay was immunoSEQ multiplex PCR, and TCRdb's table has in-frame clones only and misses some. Of some 330,000 clones in the sample, roughly 90% were seen once. The sequence was obtained from a woman between 50 and 59 years old with active or convalescent COVID-19. The sequenced sample was peripheral blood. The rearrangement links TRBV28 to TRBJ2-3, with D perhaps matching TRBD2 (5 bases). CDR3 sequence reads: CASSVAGSGKDTQYF. The CDR3 coding sequence is TGTGCCAGCAGCGTAGCTGGGAGCGGTAAAGATACGCAGTATTTT. The full variable domain, completed using reference TRBV28 and TRBJ2-3, is DVKVTQSSRYLVKRTGEKVFLECVQDMDHENMFWYRQDPGLGLRLIYFSYDVKMKEKGDIPEGYSVSREKKERFSLILESASTNQTSMYLCASSVAGSGKDTQYFGPGTRLTVL.